A single sample gave rise to the 11 T cell receptor beta chains below, sequenced in a study of shared clonotypes between healthy human individuals. Naive-designated CD8 cells lacked CD45RO, were positively enriched for CCR7, and omitted terminally differentiated effector memory CD45RA+ cells. Repertoires were generated with immunoSEQ multiplex PCR, while TCRdb's copy carries only in-frame clones and drops some. The sample holds roughly 550,000 clones, over 95% seen once. Sequenced: naive CD8+ T cells sorted from blood. These receptors were taken from a woman in her thirties in good health.

The CDR3 loop reads CASRSGAGENYGYTF. For the CDR3, the DNA is TGTGCCAGCCGCTCAGGGGCAGGAGAAAACTATGGCTACACCTTC. The chain carries TRBV5-4 and TRBJ1-2; TRBD1 might be the D (6 bases). Germline V CDR1 and CDR2: SGHNT, YYREEE (reference sequence). CDR3 size: 15 residues. The V end was cut by 7 bases, the J end by 2 bases, with 18 bases between.

The V call is TRBV4-2, the J call TRBJ2-1, with 9 bases fitting TRBD2. The CDR3 extends over 18 amino acids. With V trimmed by 0 bases and J by 4 bases, 10 bases remained unmatched. CDR1 and CDR2 from the germline V gene are LGHNA and YNFKEQ. The CDR3 DNA is TGTGCCAGCAGCCAAGAGGGTCCCCCGGGACTAGCTTACAATGAGCAGTTCTTC. It codes for CASSQEGPPGLAYNEQFF.

The V and J genes are TRBV11-2 and TRBJ2-1; 7 positions match TRBD2. V gave up 3 bases and J gave up 0 bases; unmatched junction bases: 8. Germline V gene sequence: CDR1 SGHAT, CDR2 FQNNGV. The CDR3 loop spans 17 amino acids. The CDR3 is CASSFPARGSSYNEQFF. The CDR3, as DNA: TGTGCCAGCAGCTTCCCAGCACGCGGGAGCTCCTACAATGAGCAGTTCTTC.

The CDR3 DNA is TGCAGCGTTGTACAGGGAGGAGGCTACACCTTC. Translating gives CSVVQGGGYTF. This chain links TRBV29-1 with TRBJ1-2, with a possible D match to TRBD1 (6 bases). The CDR3 runs 11 residues. Trimming pared 4 bases from V and 8 bases from J, leaving 11 bases between. CDR1 and CDR2 (germline): SQVTM, ANQGSEA. Drawing the rest from reference TRBV29-1 and TRBJ1-2, the complete variable domain is SAVISQKPSRDICQRGTSLTIQCQVDSQVTMMFWYRQQPGQSLTLIATANQGSEATYESGFVIDKFPISRPNLTFSTLTVSNMSPEDSSIYLCSVVQGGGYTFGSGTRLTVV.

The chain employs TRBV6-1 and TRBJ2-7; D may be TRBD1 or TRBD2 (6 bases each). Trimming took off 10 bases at V and 0 bases at J, with 16 bases between the two ends. The CDR3 sequence is 14 residues long. The germline V gene encodes CDR1 MNHNS and CDR2 SASEGT. The CDR3 DNA follows: TGTGCCACCGCGGAGGGGGGCAGCTCCTACGAGCAGTACTTC. The encoded protein is CATAEGGSSYEQYF.

The gene calls are TRBV7-2 and TRBJ2-1, with D possibly being TRBD2 (6 bases). CDR3 length: 15 amino acids. Trimming shortened V by 5 bases and J by 7 bases, and 18 bases separated the two germline ends. The germline CDR1 and CDR2 sequences are SGHTA and FQGNSA. The CDR3 protein is CASSPALGGKNEQFF. The CDR3, as DNA: TGTGCCAGCAGCCCGGCGCTCGGGGGAAAAAATGAGCAGTTCTTC.

The chain uses TRBV9 and TRBJ2-2; 9 bases fit TRBD1. Germline V gene lookup returns CDR1 SGDLS and CDR2 YYNGEE. V shed 3 bases, J shed 5 bases, and the junction held 14 bases outside the gene matches. This CDR3 contains 18 residues. CDR3 loop: CASSAETGGGLTTGELFF. The CDR3 DNA follows: TGTGCCAGCAGCGCTGAAACAGGGGGCGGTTTGACTACCGGGGAGCTGTTTTTT.

The rearrangement links TRBV6-6 to TRBJ1-5; maybe TRBD1 (6 bases). Germline V gene lookup returns CDR1 MNHNY and CDR2 SVGAGI (reference sequence). This CDR3 is 15 amino acids long. The V gene lost 7 bases and the J gene lost 0 bases, with 13 bases spanning the gap. The CDR3 loop is CASTPGDYSNQPQHF. CDR3 in DNA: TGTGCCAGCACCCCAGGGGACTATAGCAATCAGCCCCAGCATTTT.

The chain is built from TRBV27 and TRBJ1-6; D uncertain. V was trimmed by 6 bases and J by 7 bases, leaving 13 bases between them. Germline assignment: CDR1 MNHEY and CDR2 SMNVEV (reference sequence). The CDR3 runs to 14 residues. The DNA for the CDR3 is TGTGCCAGCAGCCTCGGGAGGGTGAATTCACCCCTCCACTTT. It is translated as CASSLGRVNSPLHF.

This clone was recorded once. This chain uses TRBV18 with TRBJ2-5, with D perhaps TRBD2 (6 bases). V was shortened by 3 bases and J by 5 bases, with 16 bases between the two germline ends. This CDR3 comprises 15 residues. Germline V gene sequence: CDR1 KGHSH, CDR2 LQKENI. CDR3 coding DNA: TGTGCCAGCTCACCTACAGGAGGGGCCGGGGAGACCCAGTACTTC. As protein: CASSPTGGAGETQYF.

In the case of this clone: Compared with germline, one end of the junction differs, possibly owing to a read error. V usage is TRBV2 and J usage is TRBJ1-1; TRBD1 agrees at 9 bases. CDR3 length equals 14 residues. Germline-derived CDR1 and CDR2 are SNHLY and FYNNEI. CDR3 nucleotide sequence: TGTGCCAGCAGGGACGGACAGGGGAACGCTGAAGCTTTCTTT. Translating it yields CASRDGQGNAEAFF.